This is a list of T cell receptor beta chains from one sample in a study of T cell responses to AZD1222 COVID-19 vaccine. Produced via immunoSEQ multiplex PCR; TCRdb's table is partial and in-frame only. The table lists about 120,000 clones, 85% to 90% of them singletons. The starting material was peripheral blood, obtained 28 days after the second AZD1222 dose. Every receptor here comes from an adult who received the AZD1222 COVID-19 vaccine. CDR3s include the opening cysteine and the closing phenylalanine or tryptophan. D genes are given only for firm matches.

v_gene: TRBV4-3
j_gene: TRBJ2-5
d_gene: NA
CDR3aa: CASSQDRWRPQETQYF
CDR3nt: TGCGCCAGCAGCCAAGATAGGTGGAGGCCCCAAGAGACCCAGTACTTC

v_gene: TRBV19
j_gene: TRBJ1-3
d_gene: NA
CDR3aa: CASSIQGRENTIYF
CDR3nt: TGTGCCAGTAGTATCCAGGGACGCGAAAACACCATATATTTT

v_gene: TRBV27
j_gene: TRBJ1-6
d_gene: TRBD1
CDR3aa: CASSLGDRGLGDNSPLHF
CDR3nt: TGTGCCAGCAGTTTAGGGGACAGGGGGCTCGGCGATAATTCACCCCTCCACTTT

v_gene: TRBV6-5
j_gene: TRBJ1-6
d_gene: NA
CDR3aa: CASGFLQVSDSPLHF
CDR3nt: TGTGCCAGCGGATTCCTACAGGTTTCCGATTCACCCCTCCACTTT

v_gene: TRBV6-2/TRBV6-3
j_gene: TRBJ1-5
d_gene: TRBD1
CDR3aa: CASSYQFRGRDQPQHF
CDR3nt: TGTGCCAGCAGTTACCAATTCAGGGGGCGAGATCAGCCCCAGCATTTT

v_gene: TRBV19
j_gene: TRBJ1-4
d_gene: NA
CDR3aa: CASRGDGNNEKLFF
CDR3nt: TGTGCCAGTAGGGGGGACGGAAATAATGAAAAACTGTTTTTT

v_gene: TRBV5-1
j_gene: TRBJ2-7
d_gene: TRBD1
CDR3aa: CASSLAPGQGAYEQYF
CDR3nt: TGCGCCAGCAGCTTGGCCCCGGGACAGGGGGCTTACGAGCAGTACTTC

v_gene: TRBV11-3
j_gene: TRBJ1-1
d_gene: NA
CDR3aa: CASSPSNTEAFF
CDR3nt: TGTGCCAGCAGCCCATCGAACACTGAAGCTTTCTTT

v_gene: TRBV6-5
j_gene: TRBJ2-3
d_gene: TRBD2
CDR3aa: CASKPGTSPDTQYF
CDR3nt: TGTGCCAGCAAGCCCGGGACTAGCCCAGATACGCAGTATTTT

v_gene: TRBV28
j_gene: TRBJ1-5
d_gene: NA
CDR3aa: CASSFIRPGENQPQHF
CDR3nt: TGTGCCAGCAGTTTTATAAGGCCTGGGGAGAATCAGCCCCAGCATTTT

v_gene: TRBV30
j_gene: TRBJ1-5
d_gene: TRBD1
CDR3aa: CAWSGETGVNQPQHF
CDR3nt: TGTGCCTGGAGTGGAGAGACAGGGGTAAATCAGCCCCAGCATTTT

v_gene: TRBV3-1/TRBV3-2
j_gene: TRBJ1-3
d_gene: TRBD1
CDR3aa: CASSPNPGQGSGNTIYF
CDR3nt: TGTGCCAGCAGCCCAAACCCGGGACAGGGCTCTGGAAACACCATATATTTT

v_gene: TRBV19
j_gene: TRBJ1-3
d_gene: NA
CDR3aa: CASSSGFGNTIYF
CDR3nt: TGTGCCAGTAGTAGCGGCTTTGGAAACACCATATATTTT

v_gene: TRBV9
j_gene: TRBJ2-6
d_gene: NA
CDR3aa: CASSVTPQGFSGANVLTF
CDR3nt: TGTGCCAGCAGCGTAACACCCCAGGGGTTCTCTGGGGCCAACGTCCTGACTTTC